These T cell receptor beta chains were read from a single sample in a study of cytomegalovirus exposure and HLA in healthy donors. Sequencing was performed with immunoSEQ multiplex PCR; in TCRdb, only in-frame clones are kept and a portion is missing. The sample shows approximately 180,000 clones, 70% to 85% of them seen only once. Specimen: PBMCs. The receptors here all came from a human donor in good health. Both conserved end residues are part of each CDR3. A D gene is named only where the DNA matches it firmly. A clone size is listed for some rows: how often the clone was seen (once, few, many), or a class if it is expanded.

d_gene	abundance	v_gene	j_gene	CDR3aa	CDR3nt
TRBD2	-	TRBV4-2	TRBJ2-3	CASSRASGRETQYF	TGTGCCAGCAGCCGGGCTAGCGGGCGGGAAACGCAGTATTTT
TRBD1	-	TRBV10-3	TRBJ1-1	CAITSQGTGMNTEAFF	TGTGCCATCACCAGTCAAGGGACAGGGATGAACACTGAAGCTTTCTTT
-	-	TRBV7-3	TRBJ2-3	CASSLYGLRADTQYF	TGTGCCAGCAGCTTATACGGGTTGCGTGCAGATACGCAGTATTTT
-	-	TRBV5-1	TRBJ2-5	CASSYNGGVETQYF	TGCGCCAGCAGCTATAACGGGGGTGTGGAGACCCAGTACTTC
-	few	TRBV21-1	TRBJ2-6	CASSNTRDRDSGANVLTF	TGTGCCAGCAGCAACACCCGGGACAGGGATTCTGGGGCCAACGTCCTGACTTTC
-	-	TRBV18	TRBJ1-4	CASSPSSATDVAGKLFF	TGTGCCAGCTCACCATCAAGTGCGACAGACGTAGCGGGGAAACTGTTTTTT
-	once	TRBV7-2	TRBJ2-7	CASSLAAGTYEQYF	TGTGCCAGCAGCTTAGCGGCAGGGACCTACGAGCAGTACTTC
-	-	TRBV15	TRBJ1-2	CATSSPDRFYGYTF	TGTGCCACCAGCAGCCCAGACAGATTTTATGGCTACACCTTC
-	-	TRBV11-2	TRBJ2-1	CASSLSRGAPYNEQFF	TGTGCCAGCAGCTTAAGTCGGGGGGCCCCCTACAATGAGCAGTTCTTC
-	-	TRBV30	TRBJ1-3	CAWSDESSGNTIYF	TGTGCCTGGAGTGATGAGAGCTCTGGAAACACCATATATTTT